The 20 T cell receptor beta chains listed next were all sequenced from one sample in a study of blood T cells in healthy people across ages. Through a sample-barcoded 5' primer and a J-beta primer mix, a second PCR was run for about 7 to 12 cycles. TCRdb recomputed calls from the 5' RACE reads with MiXCR, one row per CDR3 protein. The sample carries nearly 800,000 distinct CDR3 sequences, approximately 25% recorded once. These same records also appear under a second study, on T cells of mothers and their children.

Sequencing was carried out using blood. These receptors were taken from a boy aged 5-17 years in good health.

This clonotype has a count of ten or more. The rearrangement links TRBV4-3 to TRBJ2-7; 10 nucleotides agree with TRBD1. From germline, CDR1 is LGHNA and CDR2 YSLEER. V shed 3 bases and J 3 bases; nucleotides not matched to a gene: 2. The CDR3 sequence is 14 residues long. The CDR3 DNA reads TGCGCCAGCAGCCAGGGGACAGGGGACTACGAGCAGTACTTC. Protein: CASSQGTGDYEQYF.

The chain is built from TRBV5-1 and TRBJ2-3; 10 bases fit TRBD2. This CDR3 spans 17 amino acids. V was clipped by 0 bases and J by 2 bases; unmatched bases: 6. Germline V gene sequence: CDR1 SGHRS, CDR2 YFSETQ. Here the CDR3 DNA reads TGCGCCAGCAGCTTGGGGAGGACTAGCGGACTCACAGATACGCAGTATTTT. Its translation: CASSLGRTSGLTDTQYF.

The chain is built from TRBV11-2 and TRBJ2-5; 7 nucleotides line up with TRBD2. Trimming cost V 0 bases and J 2 bases; bases outside gene matches: 6. Germline V gives CDR1 SGHAT, CDR2 FQNNGV. CDR3 length equals 16 residues. The CDR3 loop is CASSLERAGYQETQYF. The CDR3 DNA reads TGTGCCAGCAGCTTAGAACGAGCGGGGTATCAAGAGACCCAGTACTTC.

This clonotype was seen only a few times. V is TRBV20-1 and J is TRBJ2-7; weak D call: TRBD2 (6 bases). Germline V CDR1 and CDR2: DFQATT, SNEGSKA (reference sequence). The V gene lost 0 bases and the J gene lost 5 bases, with 11 bases spanning the gap. CDR3 length: 13 residues. The DNA for the CDR3 is TGCAGTGCTAGAGAGGGGGGTCTCCACGAGCAGTACTTC. Translation gives CSAREGGLHEQYF.

The chain links TRBV6-2 or TRBV6-3 to TRBJ2-3; the match to TRBD2 covers 13 bases. The V gene's germline CDR1 is MNHEY and CDR2 SVGEGT. V lost 5 bases, J lost 5 bases, and 4 bases stayed unmatched. The CDR3 has 15 amino acids. This chain's CDR3 is CASSPRTSGGDTQYF. The CDR3 DNA reads TGTGCCAGCAGTCCCAGGACTAGCGGGGGAGATACGCAGTATTTT.

As DNA, the CDR3 is TGTGCCAGCAGCCAAGAAGGACGGAGGAATGAAAAACTGTTTTTT. Protein: CASSQEGRRNEKLFF. The J gene is TRBJ1-4, the V gene TRBV14; D unresolved. This CDR3 is built from 15 residues. Trimming stripped 0 bases from V and 5 bases from J, with 10 bases between. Germline V gene lookup returns CDR1 SGHDN and CDR2 FVKESK.

The chain is built from TRBV29-1 and TRBJ2-5; 11 nucleotides align to TRBD2. This CDR3 is 12 amino acids long. V gave up 8 bases and J gave up 4 bases; unmatched junction bases: 3. Looked up from germline, CDR1 is SQVTM and CDR2 is ANQGSEA. CDR3 sequence (DNA): TGCAGCTCCGGACTAGCGGGAGAGACCCAGTACTTC. Translation gives CSSGLAGETQYF. Based on the CDR3 plus reference TRBV29-1 and TRBJ2-5, the full variable domain is SAVISQKPSRDICQRGTSLTIQCQVDSQVTMMFWYRQQPGQSLTLIATANQGSEATYESGFVIDKFPISRPNLTFSTLTVSNMSPEDSSIYLCSSGLAGETQYFGPGTRLLVL.

This clonotype has only a few counts. The chain recombines TRBV6-1 with TRBJ2-5, with D possibly TRBD1 on 6 matching bases. CDR1 is MNHNS, CDR2 SASEGT, per germline. CDR3 length: 14 amino acids. V lost 11 bases and J 3 bases, leaving 19 bases between the germline ends. Here the CDR3 reads CAGETGQGEETQYF. The CDR3 DNA sequence: TGTGCCGGGGAGACAGGTCAGGGTGAAGAGACCCAGTACTTC.

V is TRBV4-3 and J is TRBJ2-3; D is undetermined. Germline CDR1 LGHNA, CDR2 YSLEER. The V and J ends lost 0 bases and 0 bases respectively, with 13 bases between them. The CDR3 sequence is 17 residues long. The CDR3 coding sequence is TGCGCCAGCAGCCAAGATACGGCTACTGCTAGCACAGATACGCAGTATTTT. Encoded protein: CASSQDTATASTDTQYF.

At least ten counts were recorded for this clonotype. This chain uses TRBV28 with TRBJ1-2; D possibly corresponds to TRBD1 (5 bases). Germline V gene sequence: CDR1 MDHEN, CDR2 SYDVKM. V lost 3 bases and J lost 4, with 9 bases in between. The CDR3 loop spans 13 amino acids. CDR3 loop: CASSFQGLYGYTF. CDR3 nucleotide sequence: TGTGCCAGCAGTTTTCAGGGACTCTATGGCTACACCTTC.

The chain has TRBV27 and TRBJ1-4, with D maybe TRBD1 (5 bases). Trimming pared 5 bases from V and 6 bases from J, leaving 22 bases between. CDR3 length: 17 residues. Germline CDR1 is MNHEY and CDR2 is SMNVEV (reference sequence). The CDR3 sequence: CASSRPSARGSYEKLFF. The CDR3 coding sequence is TGTGCCAGCAGTCGTCCCTCGGCGAGGGGAAGTTATGAAAAACTGTTTTTT.

In this sample, this clonotype turned up a few times. An end of the junction does not agree with germline; a read error may underlie this. The chain is built from TRBV3-1 and TRBJ2-4, with 7 positions matching TRBD1. The V gene's germline CDR1 is LGHDT and CDR2 YNNKEL (reference sequence). This CDR3 comprises 17 residues. CDR3 DNA: TGTGCCAACAGCTCCCGCTCAGGGGGTCACGTCAAAAACATTCAGTACTTC. Translation: CANSSRSGGHVKNIQYF.

V and J are TRBV6-2 or TRBV6-3 and TRBJ2-7; 8 nucleotides line up with TRBD2. The CDR3 has 15 residues. V shed 6 bases, J shed 2 bases, and the junction held 9 bases outside the gene matches. Germline V gene data show CDR1 as MNHEY and CDR2 as SVGEGT. The CDR3 DNA follows: TGTGCCAGCAGCAGACTCGGGAGGGCCCCCTACGAGCAGTACTTC. Its protein product is CASSRLGRAPYEQYF.

This chain joins TRBV6-1 and TRBJ2-1; 13 bases agree with TRBD2. Germline lookup yields CDR1 MNHNS and CDR2 SASEGT. The CDR3 totals 16 residues. V lost 6 bases and J lost 8; bases outside the gene matches: 10. CDR3 DNA sequence: TGTGCCAGCAGCCCCGGGACTAGCGGGGCCTGGGATGAGCAGTTCTTC. Translated, it gives CASSPGTSGAWDEQFF.

The V call is TRBV11-2, the J call TRBJ2-1, with TRBD2 identical over 11 bases. Trimming at V came to 1 base and at J to 6 bases, leaving 8 bases not matched to a gene. This CDR3 has 17 residues. Germline V CDR1 and CDR2: SGHAT, FQNNGV. As DNA, the CDR3 is TGTGCCAGCAGCTTAGCACTAGCGGGAGTCGTTAGCAATGAGCAGTTCTTC. This codes for CASSLALAGVVSNEQFF.

This clonotype was found a few times. V and J are TRBV27 and TRBJ2-1, with 8 bases aligning to TRBD2. J was trimmed by 5 bases and V by 7 bases; bases with no gene match: 7. Per germline, CDR1 MNHEY and CDR2 SMNVEV (reference sequence). The CDR3 totals 14 residues. CDR3 DNA: TGTGCCAGCACTTTTCTAGCGGGCCACAATGAGCAGTTCTTC. It encodes CASTFLAGHNEQFF.

The chain links TRBV20-1 to TRBJ2-3, with TRBD1 matching 8 bases. The J segment lost 3 bases and the V segment lost 6 bases, leaving 5 bases of the junction unmatched. CDR1 and CDR2 (germline): DFQATT, SNEGSKA (reference sequence). CDR3 length: 13 residues. CDR3 protein: CSAGQGETDTQYF. As DNA, the CDR3 is TGCAGTGCAGGACAGGGAGAGACAGATACGCAGTATTTT.

This chain uses TRBV7-9 with TRBJ2-1; D is unclear. V dropped 1 base and J dropped 5 bases, with 18 bases sitting between them. The CDR3 sequence is 17 residues long. Germline V gene data show CDR1 as SEHNR and CDR2 as FQNEAQ (reference sequence). CDR3 coding DNA: TGTGCCAGCAGCTTAGGAGATTCCGTCATTGCGGACAATGAGCAGTTCTTC. As protein: CASSLGDSVIADNEQFF.

The J gene is TRBJ2-3, the V gene TRBV7-3, with 7 bases fitting TRBD1. Losses at the gene ends were 4 bases for V and 2 bases for J; bases not matched to a gene: 6. CDR1 and CDR2 from the germline V gene are SGHTA and FQGTGA. This CDR3 has 15 amino acids. The CDR3 DNA sequence: TGTGCCAGCAGCTATGGGACAGCGACCACAGATACGCAGTATTTT. Residues: CASSYGTATTDTQYF.

This clonotype has only a few counts. The chain is built from TRBV10-3 and TRBJ2-6; 8 nucleotides match TRBD1. The germline V gene has CDR1 ENHRY and CDR2 SYGVKD. V shed 11 bases, J shed 2 bases, and the junction held 2 bases outside the gene matches. The CDR3 totals 13 residues. The CDR3: CAAGGAGANVLTF. In DNA form, the CDR3 reads TGTGCCGCAGGGGGCGCTGGGGCCAACGTCCTGACTTTC.